The sample holds many counts of the clone carrying this TCR beta chain. This entry belongs to a study of T cells in Graves' hyperthyroidism and ophthalmopathy. Researchers amplified the TCR beta CDR3 regions from RNA transcripts. TCR CDR3 underwent first-round RT-PCR with the HTBI primer set. TCRdb re-called the multiplex PCR reads through MiXCR, storing one row per CDR3 protein. The sample lists fewer than 300,000 distinct CDR3 sequences, 20% to 30% seen once, with roughly a quarter in the top ten. Trimming removed 6 bases at V and 4 bases at J, with 7 bases between. The CDR3 covers 11 residues. Germline V CDR1 and CDR2: MDHEN, SYDVKM.

This receptor was taken from a man aged 35 to 55 with Graves' hyperthyroidism that later progressed to Graves' ophthalmopathy. The sequencing input was blood. V and J are TRBV28 and TRBJ2-7; D might be TRBD1 or TRBD2, each matching 5 bases. As DNA, the CDR3 is TGTGCCAGCAGCTGGGGGTACGAGCAGTACTTC. Translating it yields CASSWGYEQYF.